The rows below give T cell receptor beta chains drawn from one sample of a study of identical twins. A single record per CDR3 protein comes from TCRdb applying MiXCR to the 5' RACE reads. Of about 520,000 distinct CDR3 sequences detected, around 20% appear once; the ten largest clones hold about 0.91%. These same data were also listed under a study on T cells expressing NK-cell markers.

The specimen was CD4+ T cells sorted from blood. The receptor set was obtained from a woman aged 18-30 years in good health. Both conserved end residues are part of each CDR3. Fields, in order: clone size, V gene, D gene, J gene, CDR3 DNA, CDR3 protein. D genes are given only for firm matches. Clone size appears in some rows only: once, few, many, or a class for an expanded clone.

abundance: many; v_gene: TRBV28; d_gene: TRBD1; j_gene: TRBJ1-2; CDR3nt: TGTGCCAGCAGTTTGACAGGGGGCAAAGGCTACACCTTC; CDR3aa: CASSLTGGKGYTF
abundance: many; v_gene: TRBV15; d_gene: -; j_gene: TRBJ2-7; CDR3nt: TGTGCCACCAGCAGAGAATGGGCAAGTGGCCCCTACGAGCAGTACTTC; CDR3aa: CATSREWASGPYEQYF
abundance: -; v_gene: TRBV12-3/TRBV12-4; d_gene: -; j_gene: TRBJ2-5; CDR3nt: TGTGCCAGCAGTCCTAATTTTACACCTTTCTTGTTCCAAGAGACCCAGTACTTC; CDR3aa: CASSPNFTPFLFQETQYF
abundance: few; v_gene: TRBV5-1; d_gene: -; j_gene: TRBJ1-1; CDR3nt: TGCGCCAGCAGCCCTACATCGAGTGAAGCTTTCTTT; CDR3aa: CASSPTSSEAFF
abundance: -; v_gene: TRBV5-1; d_gene: -; j_gene: TRBJ1-3; CDR3nt: TGCGCCAGCAGCTTGGGGGACGTCTCTGGAAACACCATATATTTT; CDR3aa: CASSLGDVSGNTIYF
abundance: -; v_gene: TRBV15; d_gene: -; j_gene: TRBJ1-1; CDR3nt: TGTGCCACCAGCACAGGGATGAACACTGAAGCTTTCTTT; CDR3aa: CATSTGMNTEAFF
abundance: many; v_gene: TRBV29-1; d_gene: TRBD1; j_gene: TRBJ2-1; CDR3nt: TGCAGCGCCAAAGCAACCGGGACAGGCCCCAATGAGCAGTTCTTC; CDR3aa: CSAKATGTGPNEQFF
abundance: few; v_gene: TRBV20-1; d_gene: TRBD2; j_gene: TRBJ2-1; CDR3nt: TGCAGTGCATTCGGACTAGCGGGAGAGTCCTACAATGAGCAGTTCTTC; CDR3aa: CSAFGLAGESYNEQFF
abundance: many; v_gene: TRBV7-8; d_gene: -; j_gene: TRBJ1-6; CDR3nt: TGTGCCAGCAGACTGGACGGCCGAAATTCACCCCTCCACTTT; CDR3aa: CASRLDGRNSPLHF
abundance: -; v_gene: TRBV20-1; d_gene: -; j_gene: TRBJ2-1; CDR3nt: TGCAGTGCCACCAAATCGACAGTCATCTCCTACAATGAGCAGTTCTTC; CDR3aa: CSATKSTVISYNEQFF
abundance: many; v_gene: TRBV27; d_gene: -; j_gene: TRBJ2-3; CDR3nt: TGTGCCAGCAGTTGGGCGGGTCAAACAGATACGCAGTATTTT; CDR3aa: CASSWAGQTDTQYF
abundance: -; v_gene: TRBV20-1; d_gene: -; j_gene: TRBJ2-3; CDR3nt: TGCAGTGCTAGAATGGGCGCGAGCACAGATACGCAGTATTTT; CDR3aa: CSARMGASTDTQYF
abundance: -; v_gene: TRBV20-1; d_gene: -; j_gene: TRBJ2-5; CDR3nt: TGCAGTGCTAGTGTAGAGACCCAGTACTTC; CDR3aa: CSASVETQYF
abundance: few; v_gene: TRBV7-8; d_gene: -; j_gene: TRBJ2-2; CDR3nt: TGTGCCAGCAGCTTAGCTAGGACCCAGGTCTCGAACACCGGGGAGCTGTTTTTT; CDR3aa: CASSLARTQVSNTGELFF
abundance: few; v_gene: TRBV11-2; d_gene: TRBD1; j_gene: TRBJ1-1; CDR3nt: TGTGCCAGCAGCGACGCTTTGGGACAGCTGATACAGAACACTGAAGCTTTCTTT; CDR3aa: CASSDALGQLIQNTEAFF
abundance: few; v_gene: TRBV24-1; d_gene: TRBD1; j_gene: TRBJ1-5; CDR3nt: TGTGCCACCAGTGATCTACATTGGACAGGGCGAACTTATAGCAATCAGCCCCAGCATTTT; CDR3aa: CATSDLHWTGRTYSNQPQHF
abundance: few; v_gene: TRBV29-1; d_gene: TRBD2; j_gene: TRBJ2-2; CDR3nt: TGCAGCGTTTGCACTAGCGGTAACACCGGGGAGCTGTTTTTT; CDR3aa: CSVCTSGNTGELFF
abundance: -; v_gene: TRBV4-3; d_gene: TRBD1; j_gene: TRBJ1-6; CDR3nt: TGCGCCAGCAGCCGTGGACTTCGGACAGGTCGTAATTCACCCCTCCACTTT; CDR3aa: CASSRGLRTGRNSPLHF
abundance: -; v_gene: TRBV12-3/TRBV12-4; d_gene: -; j_gene: TRBJ2-7; CDR3nt: TGTGCCAGCAGCCTGAGCTGGGGGCCTACAGAGCAGTACTTC; CDR3aa: CASSLSWGPTEQYF
abundance: few; v_gene: TRBV11-2; d_gene: -; j_gene: TRBJ1-1; CDR3nt: TGTGCCAGCAGCTTAACAAGGACGGCAACCGAAGCTTTCTTT; CDR3aa: CASSLTRTATEAFF
abundance: few; v_gene: TRBV10-3; d_gene: -; j_gene: TRBJ2-3; CDR3nt: TGTGCCATCAACGGAGGCACAGATACGCAGTATTTT; CDR3aa: CAINGGTDTQYF
abundance: -; v_gene: TRBV29-1; d_gene: -; j_gene: TRBJ1-4; CDR3nt: TGCAGCGTGGCTAGCGGGGGAGGCAATGAAAAACTGTTTTTT; CDR3aa: CSVASGGGNEKLFF
abundance: -; v_gene: TRBV3-1; d_gene: TRBD2; j_gene: TRBJ2-4; CDR3nt: TGTGCCAGCAGCTCCCGACTAGCGGGGGCCAAAAACATTCAGTACTTC; CDR3aa: CASSSRLAGAKNIQYF
abundance: -; v_gene: TRBV5-1; d_gene: -; j_gene: TRBJ2-5; CDR3nt: TGCGCCAGCAGCTGGTGGGGTAGCGGAGCACAAGAGACCCAGTACTTC; CDR3aa: CASSWWGSGAQETQYF
abundance: -; v_gene: TRBV20-1; d_gene: TRBD2; j_gene: TRBJ2-7; CDR3nt: TGCAGTGCCGGGGGACTAGCGGGAGCCGAGCAGTACTTC; CDR3aa: CSAGGLAGAEQYF
abundance: -; v_gene: TRBV7-2; d_gene: -; j_gene: TRBJ2-3; CDR3nt: TGTGCCAGCAGCCTAATTGGGGGGTCCCTCACAGATACGCAGTATTTT; CDR3aa: CASSLIGGSLTDTQYF
abundance: few; v_gene: TRBV20-1; d_gene: TRBD1; j_gene: TRBJ1-1; CDR3nt: TGCAGTGCCCCGGGACAGATGAACACTGAAGCTTTCTTT; CDR3aa: CSAPGQMNTEAFF
abundance: -; v_gene: TRBV7-2; d_gene: TRBD2; j_gene: TRBJ2-1; CDR3nt: TGTGCCAGCAGCTTAGAGGGACTAGCCTACAATGAGCAGTTCTTC; CDR3aa: CASSLEGLAYNEQFF
abundance: -; v_gene: TRBV6-1; d_gene: TRBD1; j_gene: TRBJ1-1; CDR3nt: TGTGCCAGCAGTGAAGTCCCAGGGGGAAGGACTGAAGCTTTCTTT; CDR3aa: CASSEVPGGRTEAFF
abundance: few; v_gene: TRBV7-2; d_gene: TRBD2; j_gene: TRBJ2-7; CDR3nt: TGTGCCAGCAGCCCGACTAGCGGGATAAGCGAGCAGTACTTC; CDR3aa: CASSPTSGISEQYF
abundance: -; v_gene: TRBV20-1; d_gene: -; j_gene: TRBJ2-7; CDR3nt: TGCAGTGCTGTCGGAGGGACGGCAACCTACGAGCAGTACTTC; CDR3aa: CSAVGGTATYEQYF
abundance: -; v_gene: TRBV20-1; d_gene: TRBD2; j_gene: TRBJ2-7; CDR3nt: TGCAGTGCTTTGGGACTAGCCTACGAGCAGTACTTC; CDR3aa: CSALGLAYEQYF
abundance: -; v_gene: TRBV19; d_gene: -; j_gene: TRBJ2-7; CDR3nt: TGTGCCAGTAGTATGGGAGAGGGAAGCGAGCAGTACTTC; CDR3aa: CASSMGEGSEQYF
abundance: -; v_gene: TRBV11-2; d_gene: TRBD1; j_gene: TRBJ1-2; CDR3nt: TGTGCCAGCAGTCGGACAGGGACTAACTATGGCTACACCTTC; CDR3aa: CASSRTGTNYGYTF
abundance: -; v_gene: TRBV29-1; d_gene: -; j_gene: TRBJ2-1; CDR3nt: TGCAGCGTTGGCTCCTACAATGAGCAGTTCTTC; CDR3aa: CSVGSYNEQFF
abundance: -; v_gene: TRBV25-1; d_gene: -; j_gene: TRBJ2-1; CDR3nt: TGTGCCAGCAGTAGGTCGGGAGTGGGGTACAATGAGCAGTTCTTC; CDR3aa: CASSRSGVGYNEQFF
abundance: many; v_gene: TRBV24-1; d_gene: -; j_gene: TRBJ2-5; CDR3nt: TGTGCCACCAGTGATTCAAGGGAGGATAGGGAGACCCAGTACTTC; CDR3aa: CATSDSREDRETQYF
abundance: -; v_gene: TRBV12-3/TRBV12-4; d_gene: TRBD2; j_gene: TRBJ2-1; CDR3nt: TGTGCCAGCAGTGCCGGGACTAGTTCCGGTGAGCAGTTCTTC; CDR3aa: CASSAGTSSGEQFF
abundance: few; v_gene: TRBV20-1; d_gene: TRBD2; j_gene: TRBJ2-2; CDR3nt: TGCAGTGCTAGTAAAATGGGGGGGAGGGAGCTGTTTTTT; CDR3aa: CSASKMGGRELFF
abundance: -; v_gene: TRBV12-3/TRBV12-4; d_gene: -; j_gene: TRBJ1-1; CDR3nt: TGTGCCAGCAGCTTTGGGGTTTCTGAAGCTTTCTTT; CDR3aa: CASSFGVSEAFF
abundance: few; v_gene: TRBV20-1; d_gene: TRBD2; j_gene: TRBJ2-3; CDR3nt: TGCAGTGCTGACGGGAGGGGGACAGATACGCAGTATTTT; CDR3aa: CSADGRGTDTQYF
abundance: -; v_gene: TRBV11-2; d_gene: TRBD2; j_gene: TRBJ2-7; CDR3nt: TGTGCCAGCAGCCCTAATAGCGGGGGGCGCTCCTACGAGCAGTACTTC; CDR3aa: CASSPNSGGRSYEQYF
abundance: -; v_gene: TRBV3-1; d_gene: -; j_gene: TRBJ2-3; CDR3nt: TGTGCCAGCGAACCAGAGGGCCGCGGAGAGGGAGATACGCAGTATTTT; CDR3aa: CASEPEGRGEGDTQYF